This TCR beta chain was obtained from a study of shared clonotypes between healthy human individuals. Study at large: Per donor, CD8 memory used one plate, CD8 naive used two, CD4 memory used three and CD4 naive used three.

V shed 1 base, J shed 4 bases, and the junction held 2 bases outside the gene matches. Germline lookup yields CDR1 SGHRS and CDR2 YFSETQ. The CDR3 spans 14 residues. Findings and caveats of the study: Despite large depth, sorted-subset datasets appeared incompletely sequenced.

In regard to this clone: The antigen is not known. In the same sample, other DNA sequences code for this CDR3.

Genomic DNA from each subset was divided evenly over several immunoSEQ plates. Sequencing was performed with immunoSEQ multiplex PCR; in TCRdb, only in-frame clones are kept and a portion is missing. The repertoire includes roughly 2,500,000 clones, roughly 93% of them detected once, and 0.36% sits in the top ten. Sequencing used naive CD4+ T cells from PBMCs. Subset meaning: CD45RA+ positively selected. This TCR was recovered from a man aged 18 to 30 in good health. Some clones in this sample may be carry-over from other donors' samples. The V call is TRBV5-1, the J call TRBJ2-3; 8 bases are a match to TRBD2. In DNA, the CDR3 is TGCGCCAGCAGCTTGACTAGCGGAGCAGATACGCAGTATTTT. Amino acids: CASSLTSGADTQYF.